The source of this TCR beta chain is a study of blood T cell repertoires in COVID-19. Only in-frame clones appear in the TCRdb table, and some are missing; sequencing was by immunoSEQ multiplex PCR. This repertoire shows some 32,000 clones, around 87% found once; its top ten account for about 14%. Sequenced input: peripheral blood. The source is a man in his sixties with active COVID-19.

CDR3 sequence: CASRMGQGGSPLHF. The CDR3 nucleotides are TGTGCCAGCAGGATGGGACAGGGGGGTTCACCCCTCCACTTT. The genes are TRBV28 and TRBJ1-6; 11 nucleotides line up with TRBD1. The V gene's germline CDR1 is MDHEN and CDR2 SYDVKM. V trimming: 6 bases; J trimming: 9 bases; junction bases outside the gene matches: 4. The CDR3 is 14 amino acids.